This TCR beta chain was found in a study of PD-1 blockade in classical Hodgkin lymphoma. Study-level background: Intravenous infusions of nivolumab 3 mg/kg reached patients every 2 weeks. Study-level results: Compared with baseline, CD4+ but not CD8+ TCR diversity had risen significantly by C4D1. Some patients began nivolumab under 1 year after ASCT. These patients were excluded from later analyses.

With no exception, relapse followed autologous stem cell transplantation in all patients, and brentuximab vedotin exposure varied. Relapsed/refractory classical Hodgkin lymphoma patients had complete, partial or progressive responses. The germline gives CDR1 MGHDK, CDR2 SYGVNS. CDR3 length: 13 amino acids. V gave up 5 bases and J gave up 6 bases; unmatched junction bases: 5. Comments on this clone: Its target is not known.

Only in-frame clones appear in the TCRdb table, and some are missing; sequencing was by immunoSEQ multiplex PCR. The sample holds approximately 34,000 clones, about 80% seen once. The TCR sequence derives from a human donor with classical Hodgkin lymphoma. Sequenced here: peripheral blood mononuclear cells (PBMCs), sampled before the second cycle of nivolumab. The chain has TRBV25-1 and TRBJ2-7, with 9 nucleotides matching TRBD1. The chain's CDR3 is CASSPLDRGEQYF. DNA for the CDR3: TGTGCCAGCAGTCCCTTGGACAGGGGCGAGCAGTACTTC.